The T cell receptor (beta chain) under discussion was sequenced for a study of cytomegalovirus exposure and HLA in healthy donors. Study-wide background: Clustering assigned 70% to 90% of the approximately 400 genotyped donors to the Caucasian-associated ancestry cluster. General observations from the study: Overall, around 150 TCR beta chains were annotated as cytomegalovirus-associated. According to an earlier analysis, most TCR beta V segments yielded productive rearrangements about 90% or about 30% of the time.

The length of the CDR3 is 12 residues. V was clipped by 7 bases and J by 2 bases, with 9 bases between them. Per the germline V gene, CDR1 is MDHEN and CDR2 is SYDVKM. This clone was counted a few times. The antigen remains undetermined. The primer mix had 60 Vbeta and 13 Jbeta primers. As processed by the authors: An analysis that came later counted roughly 80 million unique TCR beta chains, around 12 million shared. Data came from immunoSEQ multiplex PCR; TCRdb stores just in-frame clones and leaves some out. V, J and clone size were drawn from that table, and D and trimming were deduced from the DNA. The repertoire holds 80,000 to 100,000 clones, with under 85% as singletons.

The specimen sequenced was PBMCs. This TCR was recovered from a man in his fifties in good health and CMV-seropositive. The rearrangement joins TRBV28 to TRBJ2-7, with TRBD1 as a possible D gene (6 bases). The CDR3 is CASKDRTYEQYF. CDR3 in DNA: TGTGCCAGCAAGGACAGAACCTACGAGCAGTACTTC.